A single sample gave rise to the 20 T cell receptor beta chains below, sequenced in a study (dated by TCRdb to between 2014 and 2017). Libraries were constructed by 5' RACE. Sequencing was carried out with an Illumina MiSeq. TCRdb redid the processing of the public reads, applying fastp at Q25 and MiXCR, and retained in-frame beta chains. Merged by CDR3 protein, the rows form single entries marked with the most common genes and DNA. The sample table shows approximately 11,000 distinct CDR3 sequences, and about 30% are seen once. The ten largest make up around 3.2% of the sample. Cells that were CD4+CD25+CD127-/low were the ones isolated as Tregs. Sequencing was performed on Tregs sorted from a lymph node. Every receptor here comes from a female donor with breast cancer.

This clonotype was detected many times. V and J are TRBV12-3 or TRBV12-4 and TRBJ2-7; TRBD1 agrees at 7 bases. The CDR3 covers 17 residues. Losses at the gene ends were 2 bases for V and 6 bases for J; bases not matched to a gene: 16. CDR3 sequence reads: CASSLIQGQVIPREQYF. CDR3 nucleotides: TGTGCCAGCAGTTTAATCCAAGGACAGGTGATCCCACGCGAGCAGTACTTC.

This clonotype was picked up a small number of times. The J gene is TRBJ2-7, the V gene TRBV9; possible D gene TRBD2, 6 bases. Trimming removed 4 bases at V and 1 base at J, with 12 bases between. This CDR3 comprises 14 residues. Germline assignment: CDR1 SGDLS and CDR2 YYNGEE. CDR3 in DNA: TGTGCCAGCAGCCCCGGGGGAATTTCCTACGAGCAGTACTTC. Its translation: CASSPGGISYEQYF.

This clonotype ranks as medium-sized. This chain joins TRBV20-1 and TRBJ2-2, with a possible D match to TRBD2 (6 bases). The V gene's germline CDR1 is DFQATT and CDR2 SNEGSKA (reference sequence). Trimming left V 3 bases short and J 2 bases short, with 16 bases between. This CDR3 spans 16 amino acids. As DNA, the CDR3 is TGCAGTGCTAGTTCTAAACCGGGACTCAACACCGGGGAGCTGTTTTTT. It is translated as CSASSKPGLNTGELFF.

The CDR3 nucleotides are TGCGCCAGCAGCCTGTCAGGCATCTCCTACGAGCAGTACTTC. Amino acids: CASSLSGISYEQYF. This rearrangement joins TRBV5-1 to TRBJ2-7; the D is unclear. V shed 4 bases and J shed 0 bases, with 11 bases lying between them. The CDR3 loop spans 14 amino acids. The V gene's germline CDR1 is SGHRS and CDR2 YFSETQ.

The chain combines TRBV3-1 with TRBJ1-4, with D perhaps matching TRBD1 (5 bases). V gave up 5 bases and J gave up 8 bases, with 18 bases separating them. Per germline, CDR1 LGHDT and CDR2 YNNKEL (reference sequence). This CDR3 spans 15 amino acids. In nucleotides, the CDR3 is TGTGCCAGCAGCTTGCGAAGGGGAGCGGTCGAAAAACTGTTTTTT. Translation: CASSLRRGAVEKLFF.

In this sample, this clonotype is medium-sized. J is TRBJ2-1 and V is TRBV9; D is unresolved. V lost 0 bases and J 6 bases, leaving 4 bases between the germline ends. Germline V gene data show CDR1 as SGDLS and CDR2 as YYNGEE. The CDR3 length is 12 residues. The CDR3 here is CASSVGSNEQFF. CDR3 nucleotides: TGTGCCAGCAGCGTAGGTAGCAATGAGCAGTTCTTC.

The chain links TRBV13 to TRBJ2-1; the match to TRBD1 covers 7 bases. Germline CDR1 PRHDT, CDR2 FYEKMQ (reference sequence). CDR3 length: 14 residues. Trimming at V came to 0 bases and at J to 12 bases, leaving 8 bases not matched to a gene. CDR3 region: CASSLGQGVKGQFF. The CDR3, as DNA: TGTGCCAGCAGCTTAGGCCAGGGGGTAAAGGGGCAGTTCTTC.

This clonotype came up many times. V usage is TRBV7-9 and J usage is TRBJ2-1, with 13 bases fitting TRBD2. The ends lost 1 base at V and 0 bases at J; junction bases unmatched: 9. CDR3 length: 20 residues. Germline V gives CDR1 SEHNR, CDR2 FQNEAQ (reference sequence). The CDR3 protein is CASSLGTSGRALGSYNEQFF. In nucleotides, the CDR3 is TGTGCCAGCAGCTTAGGAACTAGCGGGAGGGCCTTGGGCTCCTACAATGAGCAGTTCTTC. Together with reference TRBV7-9 and TRBJ2-1, the CDR3 gives the full variable domain: DTGVSQNPRHKITKRGQNVTFRCDPISEHNRLYWYRQTLGQGPEFLTYFQNEAQLEKSRLLSDRFSAERPKGSFSTLEIQRTEQGDSAMYLCASSLGTSGRALGSYNEQFFGPGTRLTVL.

The chain employs TRBV7-9 and TRBJ1-6; D remains unclear. The germline V gene has CDR1 SEHNR and CDR2 FQNEAQ (reference sequence). Trimming removed 8 bases at V and 3 bases at J, with 11 bases between. The CDR3 length is 14 residues. Written as DNA, the CDR3 is TGTGCCAGCTCCAGGAGCAGCTATAATTCACCCCTCCACTTT. Translating it yields CASSRSSYNSPLHF.

In this sample, this clonotype turned up a few times. This sequence may be a read error, since a much larger clone differs from it by one base. This rearrangement joins TRBV20-1 to TRBJ2-1, with D perhaps TRBD1 (5 bases). V shed 5 bases and J shed 0 bases, with 17 bases lying between them. Germline V CDR1 and CDR2: DFQATT, SNEGSKA (reference sequence). The CDR3 runs to 16 residues. In nucleotides, the CDR3 is TGCAGTGCTGGAGTAGAGGCTACAGGCTCCTACAATGAGCAGTTCTTC. It encodes CSAGVEATGSYNEQFF.

J is TRBJ2-7 and V is TRBV29-1; D may match TRBD1 or TRBD2 (7 bases each). Germline CDR1 reads SQVTM; CDR2 reads ANQGSEA. There are 14 residues in the CDR3. V dropped 6 bases and J dropped 1 base, with 16 bases sitting between them. The CDR3 DNA is TGCAGCGTGAAGGGGGGGACAGAGTCCTACGAGCAGTACTTC. Amino acid sequence: CSVKGGTESYEQYF.

As to this clonotype: At one of its ends the junction is not consistent with the germline gene, which may arise from a read error. The chain combines TRBV9 with TRBJ1-5; D call uncertain. The CDR3 is 14 residues long. Germline lookup yields CDR1 SGDLS and CDR2 YYNGEE. The CDR3 reads CASSADGSNRPQHF. CDR3 coding DNA: TGTGCCAGCAGCGCAGATGGTAGCAATCGGCCCCAGCATTTT.

This clonotype was seen repeatedly, ten times or more. The chain couples TRBV6-6 to TRBJ1-5; D unresolved. V was shortened by 0 bases and J by 1 base, with 4 bases between the two germline ends. Germline V gene data show CDR1 as MNHNY and CDR2 as SVGAGI (reference sequence). The CDR3 loop spans 14 amino acids. DNA for the CDR3: TGTGCCAGCAGTTACTCGGGGAGCAATCAGCCCCAGCATTTT. Protein product: CASSYSGSNQPQHF.

This clonotype was counted ten times or more. The V gene is TRBV6-5, the J gene TRBJ1-3; D is perhaps TRBD1 (6 bases). The V gene's germline CDR1 is MNHEY and CDR2 SVGAGI. Trimming pared 6 bases from V and 4 bases from J, leaving 13 bases between. The CDR3 has 14 residues. CDR3 loop: CASRTGSPGNTIYF. In DNA form, the CDR3 reads TGTGCCAGCAGAACAGGGTCCCCCGGAAACACCATATATTTT.

The chain couples TRBV20-1 to TRBJ2-1; 8 bases map to TRBD2. V was pared by 2 bases and J by 6 bases, with 12 bases of the junction left unmatched. The CDR3 has 16 residues. The germline V gene has CDR1 DFQATT and CDR2 SNEGSKA (reference sequence). The CDR3 sequence is CSARRLTNGRVNEQFF. The CDR3 nucleotides are TGCAGTGCTAGAAGGTTGACCAACGGGAGGGTCAATGAGCAGTTCTTC.

The rearrangement links TRBV6-5 to TRBJ1-1; D unresolved. The CDR3 length is 17 residues. Trimming took 5 bases from V and 1 from J, leaving 20 bases between them. Looked up from germline, CDR1 is MNHEY and CDR2 is SVGAGI. CDR3 in DNA: TGTGCCAGCAGTATCCCCCCGCAGCGATTAAGGAACACTGAAGCTTTCTTT. It is translated as CASSIPPQRLRNTEAFF.

This clonotype was observed many times. The chain employs TRBV7-9 and TRBJ2-5; tentative D call: TRBD1 (6 bases). The germline V gene encodes CDR1 SEHNR and CDR2 FQNEAQ (reference sequence). V lost 5 bases and J lost 3, with 13 bases in between. CDR3 length: 14 amino acids. The CDR3 region has the DNA TGTGCCAGCAGCCTCATCGGACAGAAAGAGACCCAGTACTTC. Its protein product is CASSLIGQKETQYF. The full variable domain, completed using reference TRBV7-9 and TRBJ2-5, is DTGVSQNPRHKITKRGQNVTFRCDPISEHNRLYWYRQTLGQGPEFLTYFQNEAQLEKSRLLSDRFSAERPKGSFSTLEIQRTEQGDSAMYLCASSLIGQKETQYFGPGTRLLVL.

V gene TRBV20-1 combines with J gene TRBJ1-2; 8 positions match TRBD1. Looked up from germline, CDR1 is DFQATT and CDR2 is SNEGSKA (reference sequence). The CDR3 is 13 amino acids. The V segment lost 6 bases and the J segment 1 base; nucleotides outside the gene matches: 4. DNA for the CDR3: TGCAGTGCCCGGACAGGGTTTAACTATGGCTACACCTTC. This codes for CSARTGFNYGYTF.

This clonotype was recorded many times. The chain employs TRBV20-1 and TRBJ2-3; perhaps TRBD1 as D (5 bases). This CDR3 is built from 16 residues. With 0 bases removed from V and 4 bases from J, the gap between germline ends came to 17 bases. Germline CDR1 DFQATT, CDR2 SNEGSKA (reference sequence). CDR3 amino acids: CSARDWAGRAPDTQYF. Here the CDR3 DNA reads TGCAGTGCTAGAGATTGGGCAGGCAGGGCGCCAGATACGCAGTATTTT.

By its share, this clonotype is medium-sized. The rearrangement joins TRBV27 to TRBJ2-7; 8 bases are shared with TRBD2. V was clipped by 3 bases and J by 0 bases; unmatched bases: 7. The CDR3 consists of 16 residues. Germline assignment: CDR1 MNHEY and CDR2 SMNVEV (reference sequence). The CDR3 sequence: CASSFGGGLSSYEQYF. CDR3 DNA sequence: TGTGCCAGCAGTTTCGGGGGGGGGTTAAGCTCCTACGAGCAGTACTTC.